This TCR beta chain was documented in a study of shared clonotypes between healthy human individuals. Notes on this clone: Its antigen is undetermined.

Trimming stripped 8 bases from V and 3 bases from J, with 14 bases between. The length of the CDR3 is 13 residues. Germline lookup yields CDR1 SEHNR and CDR2 FQNEAQ (reference sequence). Each of the donors was a healthy adult who was HIV-negative and had not had a recent acute infection or vaccination. Repertoires were generated with immunoSEQ multiplex PCR, while TCRdb's copy carries only in-frame clones and drops some. The data contain some 1,400,000 clones, roughly 96% of them singletons. Findings of the study overall: Researchers found naive subsets generally carried larger estimated richness than memory subsets. The generation probabilities recorded for non-shared clonotypes fell below those of clonotypes shared by all four donors.

The chain has TRBV7-9 and TRBJ2-7, with a weak D call TRBD1 (6 bases). Sequencing was carried out using naive CD4+ T cells sorted from blood. Specified subset: CD45RA+ positively selected. The TCR originated in a man aged 25 to 40 in good health. The CDR3 region is CASVQTGFYEQYF. As DNA, the CDR3 is TGTGCCAGCGTTCAAACAGGGTTCTACGAGCAGTACTTC.